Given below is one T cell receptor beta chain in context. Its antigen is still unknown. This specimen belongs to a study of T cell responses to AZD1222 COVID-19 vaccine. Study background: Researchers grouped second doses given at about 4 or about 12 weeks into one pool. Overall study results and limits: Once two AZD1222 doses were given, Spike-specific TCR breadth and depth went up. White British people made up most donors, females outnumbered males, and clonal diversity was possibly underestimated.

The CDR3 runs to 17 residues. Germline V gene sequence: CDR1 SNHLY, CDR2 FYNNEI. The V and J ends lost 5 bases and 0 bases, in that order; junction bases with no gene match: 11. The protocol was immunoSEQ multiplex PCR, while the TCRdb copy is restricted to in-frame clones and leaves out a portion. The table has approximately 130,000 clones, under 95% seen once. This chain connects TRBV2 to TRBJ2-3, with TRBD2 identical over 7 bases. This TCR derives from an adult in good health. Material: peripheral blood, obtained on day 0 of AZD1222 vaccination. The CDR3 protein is CASSPGLAEYSTDTQYF. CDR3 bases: TGTGCCAGCAGTCCGGGTCTAGCGGAGTATAGCACAGATACGCAGTATTTT.